This T cell receptor (beta chain) came from a study of T cells expressing NK-cell markers. Study-level points and caveats: Also leading the CD3+CD56-NKG2C+ fraction in a few donors were these clonotypes. Whether expanded NKG2C+ T cell clones were HCMV-specific remained unclear.

Turning to this clonotype: Its antigen remains unknown.

UMIs were included in TCR beta cDNA generated by 5'RACE template switching. From the 5' RACE reads, TCRdb lists one entry per CDR3 protein and no DNA. The sample table sets out some 450,000 distinct CDR3 sequences. The CDR3 contains 17 residues. From germline, CDR1 is SGDLS and CDR2 YYNGEE. Sequences were obtained from blood T cells: a sorted CD56 or NKG2C T cell subset, CD4+ or CD8+ T cells, or bulk PBMC T cells (not recorded which). The J gene is TRBJ2-2, the V gene TRBV9; TCRdb gives TRBD2 as the D gene, but with no DNA this cannot be confirmed. This sequence originates from a woman between 18 and 75 years old in good health. CDR3 residues: CASSLPPLTSYTGELFF.